This T cell receptor (beta chain) was sequenced in a study of blood T cell repertoires in COVID-19. Study context: Sites in the United States, Italy and Spain provided acute and convalescent COVID-19 samples.

Per the original data handling: It was from reference gene primer amplification that nucleated cell counts were estimated. Data came from immunoSEQ multiplex PCR; TCRdb stores just in-frame clones and leaves some out. That table gives V, J and clone size, and the DNA gave D and trimming. Of over 60,000 clones listed, approximately 90% are singletons. V was clipped by 2 bases and J by 1 base, with 5 bases between them. CDR1 is SSHAT and CDR2 is FNYEAQ in the germline V gene (reference sequence). CDR3 length equals 13 residues. The source of this sequence is a woman older than 75 with active COVID-19. The sequenced material came from peripheral blood. This chain uses TRBV7-7 with TRBJ1-1; D is unresolved. The CDR3 coding sequence is TGTGCCAGCAGCTTATCACAGAACACTGAAGCTTTCTTT. It encodes CASSLSQNTEAFF.